This TCR beta chain was sequenced during a study of blood T cell repertoires in COVID-19 (dated by TCRdb to about 2020). Background for the entire study: The collaborator samples originated in the United States, Italy and Spain and spanned the acute and convalescent phases of COVID-19. The prospective study material was composed of cDNA or gDNA derived from T cells, B-cell-depleted T cells, or PBMCs. HLA class I and class II types, where available, came from metadata supplied by the sample provider rather than from assay-based typing. A de-identified subject ID, COVID-19 status, age in years and sex were almost always included in the sample metadata. The repertoires were released in a freely available public database intended as a resource for research on the immune response to SARS-CoV-2. The samples were drawn from the first 160 participants of the ongoing ImmuneRACE study and from over a thousand subjects provided by 6 global collaborators. Subjects who had been exposed to COVID-19, were actively infected with it, or had recovered from it provided the deeply sampled blood TCRbeta repertoires that made up the dataset. Results and caveats for the whole study, not just this receptor: How much clinical and demographic metadata was included differed by source and by participant, and the metadata was provided uncurated.

Counted from cysteine to phenylalanine, this CDR3 has 15 amino acids. The CDR3 DNA has 45 bases and is translated from base 1. After removal of 1 base from V and 5 bases from J, the junction retains 5 bases not matched to a gene. The germline V gene supplies CDR1 SGHAT and CDR2 FQNNGV. Whole blood was collected in K2EDTA tubes by collaborating institutions according to the institutions' own protocols. For TCRbeta analysis, collaborators shipped samples in one of three forms: frozen whole blood, isolated PBMCs, or DNA extracted from either of those sample types. TCRbeta CDR3 regions were amplified from genomic DNA using the immunoSEQ Assay, a bias-controlled multiplex PCR. As for how the authors treated the data: The number of nucleated cells in each sample was estimated by amplification of reference gene primers within the assay. To quantify the absolute abundance of each unique TCRbeta CDR3 rearrangement, sequence reads were collapsed and filtered. For each sample, productive Simpson clonality was calculated as the square root of Simpson's diversity index across productive rearrangements. The table was pulled from immuneACCESS by TCRdb, which kept in-frame rearrangements only. Such tables lose some clones; where checked, under half of the loss comes from unresolved V genes, and the rest has no known cause. V and J calls and clone size are given by that table; D and trimming were obtained from the DNA. In this sample the table shows 240,000 or so clones, 70% to 90% of which occur a single time. The top ten clones comprise 6.2% of the sample.

In regard to this clone: Its target antigen remains unknown. Base qualities were left out, and no much larger clone turns up one base away.

The source material was peripheral blood. The TCR originated in a man aged 60 to 69 with acute or convalescent COVID-19. The chain couples TRBV11-2 to TRBJ2-7, and 10 bases in between align with TRBD2. The base sequence is TGTGCCAGCAGCTTAGGGACTAGCGGAACACACGAGCAGTACTTC. Its protein reads: CASSLGTSGTHEQYF.